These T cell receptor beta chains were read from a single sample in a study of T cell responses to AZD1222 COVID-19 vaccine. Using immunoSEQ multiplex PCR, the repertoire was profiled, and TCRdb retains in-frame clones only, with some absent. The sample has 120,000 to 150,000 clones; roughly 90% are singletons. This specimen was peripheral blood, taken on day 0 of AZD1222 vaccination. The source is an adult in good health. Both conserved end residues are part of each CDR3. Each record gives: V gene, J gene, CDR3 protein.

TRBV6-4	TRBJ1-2	CASRKHRPNYGYTF
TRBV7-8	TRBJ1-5	CASSPQGPSHGGNQPQHF
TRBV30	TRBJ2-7	CAWSTDRTPYYEQYF
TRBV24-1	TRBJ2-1	CATSDGGGYYNEQFF
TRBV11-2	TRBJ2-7	CASSLSGRWAYEQYF
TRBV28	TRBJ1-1	CASSLGPRNTEAFF
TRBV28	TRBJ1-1	CASSYPVAEAFF
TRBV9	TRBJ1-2	CASSVGMSGYGYTF
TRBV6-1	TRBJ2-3	CASSSKTNREHTQYF
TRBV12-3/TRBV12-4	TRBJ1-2	CASSQDRGGYTF
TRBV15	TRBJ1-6	CATTQLGRGNSPLHF
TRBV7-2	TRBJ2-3	CASSLVGLAGGADTQYF